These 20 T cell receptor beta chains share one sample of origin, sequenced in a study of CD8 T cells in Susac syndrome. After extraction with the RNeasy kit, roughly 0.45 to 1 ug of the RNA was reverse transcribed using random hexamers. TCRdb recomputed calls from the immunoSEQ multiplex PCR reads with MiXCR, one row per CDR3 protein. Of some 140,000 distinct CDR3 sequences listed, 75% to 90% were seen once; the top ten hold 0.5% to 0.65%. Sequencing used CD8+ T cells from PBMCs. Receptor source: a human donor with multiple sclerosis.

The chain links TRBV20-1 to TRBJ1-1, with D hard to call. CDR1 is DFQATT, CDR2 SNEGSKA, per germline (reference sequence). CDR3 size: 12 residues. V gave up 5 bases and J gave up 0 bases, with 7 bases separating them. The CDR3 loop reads CSALPVNTEAFF. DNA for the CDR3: TGCAGTGCTTTACCCGTGAACACTGAAGCTTTCTTT.

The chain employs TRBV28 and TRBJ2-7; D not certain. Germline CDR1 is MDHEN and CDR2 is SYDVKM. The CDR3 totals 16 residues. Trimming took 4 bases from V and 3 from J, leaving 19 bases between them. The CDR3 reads CASSSTHTLPYYEQYF. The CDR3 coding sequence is TGTGCCAGCAGTTCCACTCACACGTTACCATACTACGAGCAGTACTTC.

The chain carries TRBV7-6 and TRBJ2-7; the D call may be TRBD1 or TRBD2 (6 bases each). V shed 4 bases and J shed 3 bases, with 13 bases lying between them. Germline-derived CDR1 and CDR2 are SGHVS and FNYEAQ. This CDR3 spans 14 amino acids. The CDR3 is CASSSQGTLYEQYF. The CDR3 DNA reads TGTGCCAGCAGCTCTCAGGGGACTCTCTACGAGCAGTACTTC.

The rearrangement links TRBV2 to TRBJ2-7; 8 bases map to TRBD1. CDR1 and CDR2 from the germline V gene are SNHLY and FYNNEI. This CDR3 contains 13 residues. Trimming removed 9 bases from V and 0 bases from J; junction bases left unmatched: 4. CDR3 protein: CARRDRNSYEQYF. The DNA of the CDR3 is TGTGCCAGAAGGGACAGGAACTCCTACGAGCAGTACTTC.

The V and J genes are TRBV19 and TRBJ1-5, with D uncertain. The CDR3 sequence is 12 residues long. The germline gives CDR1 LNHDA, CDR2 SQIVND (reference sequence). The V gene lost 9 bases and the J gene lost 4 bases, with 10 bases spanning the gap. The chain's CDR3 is CASQTGNQPQHF. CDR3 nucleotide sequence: TGTGCCAGCCAGACCGGAAATCAGCCCCAGCATTTT.

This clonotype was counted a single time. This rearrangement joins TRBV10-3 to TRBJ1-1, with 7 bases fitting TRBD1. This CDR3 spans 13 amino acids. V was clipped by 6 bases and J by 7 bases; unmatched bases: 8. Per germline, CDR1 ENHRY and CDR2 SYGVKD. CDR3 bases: TGTGCCATCAGGGTCCTCGGGACAGATGAAGCTTTCTTT. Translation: CAIRVLGTDEAFF.

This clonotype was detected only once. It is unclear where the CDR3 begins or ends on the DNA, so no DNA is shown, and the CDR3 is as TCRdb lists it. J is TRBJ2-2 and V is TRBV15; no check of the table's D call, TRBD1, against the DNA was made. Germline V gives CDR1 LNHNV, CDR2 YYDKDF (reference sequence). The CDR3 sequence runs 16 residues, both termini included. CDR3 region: CASVRRQWQTPGSCFF.

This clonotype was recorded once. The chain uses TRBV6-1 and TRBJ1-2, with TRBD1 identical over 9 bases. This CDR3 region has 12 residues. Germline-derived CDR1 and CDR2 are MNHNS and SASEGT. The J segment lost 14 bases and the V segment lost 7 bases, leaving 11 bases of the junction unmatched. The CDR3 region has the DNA TGTGCCAGCAAACCGGGACAGGGAATAGAAACCTTC. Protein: CASKPGQGIETF.

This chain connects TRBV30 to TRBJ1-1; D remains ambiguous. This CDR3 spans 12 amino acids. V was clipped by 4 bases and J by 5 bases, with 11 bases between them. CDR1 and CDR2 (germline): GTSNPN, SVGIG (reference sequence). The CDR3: CAWTRDGTEAFF. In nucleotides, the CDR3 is TGTGCCTGGACGAGGGATGGGACTGAAGCTTTCTTT.

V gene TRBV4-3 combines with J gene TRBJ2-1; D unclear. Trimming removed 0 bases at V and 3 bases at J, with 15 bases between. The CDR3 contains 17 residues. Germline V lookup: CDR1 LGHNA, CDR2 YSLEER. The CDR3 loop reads CASSQDRSRTFYNEQFF. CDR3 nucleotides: TGCGCCAGCAGCCAAGATCGTTCCAGGACGTTCTACAATGAGCAGTTCTTC.

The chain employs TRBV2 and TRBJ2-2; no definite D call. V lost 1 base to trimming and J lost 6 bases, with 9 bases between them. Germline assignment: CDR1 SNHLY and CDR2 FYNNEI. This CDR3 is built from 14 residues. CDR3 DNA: TGTGCCAGCAGTGAAGAGAATAGGGCCGGGGAGCTGTTTTTT. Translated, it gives CASSEENRAGELFF.

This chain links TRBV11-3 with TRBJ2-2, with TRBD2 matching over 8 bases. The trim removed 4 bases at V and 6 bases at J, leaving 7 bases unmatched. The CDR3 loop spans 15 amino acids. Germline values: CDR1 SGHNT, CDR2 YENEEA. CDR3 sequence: CASSYYPGGAGELFF. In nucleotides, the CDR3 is TGTGCCAGCAGCTACTACCCGGGGGGGGCCGGGGAGCTGTTTTTT.

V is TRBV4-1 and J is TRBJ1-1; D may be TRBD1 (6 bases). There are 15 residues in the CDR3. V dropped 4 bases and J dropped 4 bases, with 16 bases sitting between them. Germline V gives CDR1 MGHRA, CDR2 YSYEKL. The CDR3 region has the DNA TGCGCCAGCAGCCCGACACAGGGCAGCGGCACTGAAGCTTTCTTT. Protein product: CASSPTQGSGTEAFF.

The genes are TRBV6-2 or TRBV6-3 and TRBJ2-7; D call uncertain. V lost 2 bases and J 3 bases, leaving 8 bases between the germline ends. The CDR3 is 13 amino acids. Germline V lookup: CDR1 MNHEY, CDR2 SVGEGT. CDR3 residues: CASSYPGYYEQYF. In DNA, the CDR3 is TGTGCCAGCAGTTACCCAGGCTACTACGAGCAGTACTTC.

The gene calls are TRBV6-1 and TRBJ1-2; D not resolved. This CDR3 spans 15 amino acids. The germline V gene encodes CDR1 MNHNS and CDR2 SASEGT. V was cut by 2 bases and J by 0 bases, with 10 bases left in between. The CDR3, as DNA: TGTGCCAGCAGTGAAACGTGGGCAGCTAACTATGGCTACACCTTC. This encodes CASSETWAANYGYTF.

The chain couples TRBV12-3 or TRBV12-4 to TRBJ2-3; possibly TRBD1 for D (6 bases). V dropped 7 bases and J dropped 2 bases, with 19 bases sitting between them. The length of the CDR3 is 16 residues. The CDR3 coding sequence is TGTGCCAGCACAAATACAGGGTTTGCAGTCACAGATACGCAGTATTTT. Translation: CASTNTGFAVTDTQYF.

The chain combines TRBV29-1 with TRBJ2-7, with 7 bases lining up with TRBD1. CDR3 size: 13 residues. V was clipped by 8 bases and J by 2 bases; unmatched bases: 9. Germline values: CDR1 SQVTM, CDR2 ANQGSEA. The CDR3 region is CSYIGQDTYEQYF. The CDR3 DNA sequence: TGCAGCTACATAGGACAGGACACCTACGAGCAGTACTTC.

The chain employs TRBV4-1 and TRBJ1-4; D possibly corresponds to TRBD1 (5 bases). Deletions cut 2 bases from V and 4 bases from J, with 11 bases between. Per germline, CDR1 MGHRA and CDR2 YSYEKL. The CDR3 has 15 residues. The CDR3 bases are TGCGCCAGCAGCCAAAGACAGCTCCTTAATGAAAAACTGTTTTTT. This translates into CASSQRQLLNEKLFF.

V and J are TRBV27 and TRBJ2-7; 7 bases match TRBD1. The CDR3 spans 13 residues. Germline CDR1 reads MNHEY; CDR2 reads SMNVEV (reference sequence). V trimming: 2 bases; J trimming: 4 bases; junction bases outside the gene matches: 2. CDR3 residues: CASSLRGRYEQYF. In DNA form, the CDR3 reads TGTGCCAGCAGTTTAAGGGGGCGATACGAGCAGTACTTC.

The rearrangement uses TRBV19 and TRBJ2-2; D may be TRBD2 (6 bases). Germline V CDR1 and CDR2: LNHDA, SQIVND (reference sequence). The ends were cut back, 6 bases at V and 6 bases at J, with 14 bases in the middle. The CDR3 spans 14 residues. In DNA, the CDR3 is TGTGCCAGTAGATATTTTCGACTAGCCGGGGAGCTGTTTTTT. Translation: CASRYFRLAGELFF.